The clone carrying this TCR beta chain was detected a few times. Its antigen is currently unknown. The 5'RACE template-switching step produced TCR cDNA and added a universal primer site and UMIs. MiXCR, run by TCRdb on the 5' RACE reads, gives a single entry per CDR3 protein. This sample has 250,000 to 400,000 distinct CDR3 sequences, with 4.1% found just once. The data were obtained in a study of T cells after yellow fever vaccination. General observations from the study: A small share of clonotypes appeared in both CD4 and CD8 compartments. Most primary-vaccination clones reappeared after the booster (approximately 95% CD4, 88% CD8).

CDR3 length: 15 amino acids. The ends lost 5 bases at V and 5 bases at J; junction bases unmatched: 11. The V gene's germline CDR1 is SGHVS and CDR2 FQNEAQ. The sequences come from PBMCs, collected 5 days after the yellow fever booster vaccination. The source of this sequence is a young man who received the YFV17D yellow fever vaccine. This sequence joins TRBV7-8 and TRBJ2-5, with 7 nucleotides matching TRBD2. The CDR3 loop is CASSLRDYLLETQYF. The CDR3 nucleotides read TGTGCCAGCAGCCTCCGGGACTACTTACTTGAGACCCAGTACTTC.